This T cell receptor beta chain is from a study of radiotherapy plus CTLA-4 blockade in lung cancer. The assay was immunoSEQ multiplex PCR, and TCRdb's table has in-frame clones only and misses some. The sample consists of roughly 98,000 clones, over 80% of them appearing once. Source: peripheral blood, taken from a patient treated with radiotherapy plus ipilimumab. This receptor was taken from a human donor with non-small cell lung cancer that progressed on radiotherapy plus ipilimumab.

In nucleotides, the CDR3 is TGTGCCAGCAGTGTGGGGGGCCCGAACACCGGGGAGCTGTTTTTT. Its protein product is CASSVGGPNTGELFF. The chain joins TRBV2 to TRBJ2-2, with D perhaps being TRBD1 or TRBD2 (6 bases each). Trimming left V 4 bases short and J 0 bases short, with 9 bases between. This CDR3 comprises 15 residues. The germline gives CDR1 SNHLY, CDR2 FYNNEI. Together with reference TRBV2 and TRBJ2-2, the CDR3 gives the full variable domain: EPEVTQTPSHQVTQMGQEVILRCVPISNHLYFYWYRQILGQKVEFLVSFYNNEISEKSEIFDDQFSVERPDGSNFTLKIRSTKLEDSAMYFCASSVGGPNTGELFFGEGSRLTVL.